One sample yielded the 26 T cell receptor beta chains listed below, sequenced in a study of blood T cell repertoires in COVID-19. Profiled with immunoSEQ multiplex PCR; TCRdb holds only in-frame clones, not every one. The table has hundreds of thousands of clones, around 89% seen once; the top ten hold around 0.8%. Sequenced input: PBMCs or T cells enriched from blood (not recorded which). These TCRs come from a man in his fifties or sixties who had been exposed to COVID-19.

This clone was counted a few times. The V and J genes are TRBV11-2 and TRBJ1-2; a possible D gene is TRBD1 (6 bases). V lost 5 bases, J lost 0 bases, and 16 bases lay in between. The CDR3 totals 16 residues. Germline V gene lookup returns CDR1 SGHAT and CDR2 FQNNGV. CDR3 nucleotides: TGTGCCAGCAGCCAATTAATGGGGGCAGCTAACTATGGCTACACCTTC. This sequence encodes CASSQLMGAANYGYTF.

The rearrangement links TRBV6-1 to TRBJ2-1, with 8 bases identical to TRBD2. CDR3 length equals 17 residues. V shed 0 bases and J 1 base; nucleotides not matched to a gene: 5. The germline gives CDR1 MNHNS, CDR2 SASEGT. DNA for the CDR3: TGTGCCAGCAGTGAAGCGATAGCGGGAAGATCCTACAATGAGCAGTTCTTC. It translates to CASSEAIAGRSYNEQFF.

This chain uses TRBV10-1 with TRBJ1-5; a weak D match, TRBD1 (6 bases). This CDR3 comprises 16 residues. Germline V gene data show CDR1 as WNHNN and CDR2 as SYGVQD (reference sequence). The V end lost 10 bases, the J end lost 0 bases, and 19 bases lay between the germline ends. In DNA, the CDR3 is TGCGCCAACGCGAGACTTTGGACAGATAGCAATCAGCCCCAGCATTTT. As protein: CANARLWTDSNQPQHF.

The genes are TRBV5-4 and TRBJ1-2; 8 bases line up with TRBD1. Germline trimming cut 6 bases from V and 0 bases from J; bases unmatched to any gene: 10. The germline CDR1 and CDR2 sequences are SGHNT and YYREEE (reference sequence). The CDR3 totals 16 residues. DNA for the CDR3: TGTGCCAGCACCCATGACAGGGGTTGGGCTAACTATGGCTACACCTTC. Its translation: CASTHDRGWANYGYTF.

The V call is TRBV6-5, the J call TRBJ1-2; tentative D call: TRBD1 (6 bases). Between the trimmed V and J ends, which lost 6 bases and 4 bases, there was a span of 15 bases. Per the germline V gene, CDR1 is MNHEY and CDR2 is SVGAGI. There are 14 residues in the CDR3. As DNA, the CDR3 is TGTGCCAGCAGCCGTCACAGGGACGGCTATGGCTACACCTTC. It codes for CASSRHRDGYGYTF.

The chain uses TRBV28 and TRBJ1-2, with 8 positions matching TRBD1. Germline V lookup: CDR1 MDHEN, CDR2 SYDVKM. This CDR3 is built from 13 residues. Unmatched junction bases numbered 12, after V lost 11 bases and J lost 7 bases. CDR3 residues: CAYGTGQGTGYTF. The CDR3, as DNA: TGTGCCTATGGGACAGGACAGGGTACTGGCTACACCTTC.

The J gene is TRBJ2-2, the V gene TRBV5-1; 10 nucleotides match TRBD2. The germline gives CDR1 SGHRS, CDR2 YFSETQ. This CDR3 is built from 21 residues. The V segment lost 0 bases and the J segment 6 bases; nucleotides outside the gene matches: 20. As DNA, the CDR3 is TGCGCCAGCAGCTTGGTTCCAAGTCCAGCGGGGGGGCTCGATATGCCCGGGGAGCTGTTTTTT. This sequence encodes CASSLVPSPAGGLDMPGELFF.

This chain uses TRBV12-2 with TRBJ2-3; TRBD2 was called by the table and not checked on the DNA. TRBV12-2 is an annotated pseudogene. The CDR3 totals 16 residues. CDR3 residues: CASRFSGGEGTDTQYF. CDR3 coding DNA: TGTGCAAGTCGCTTTAGCGGGGGGGAAGGCACAGATACGCAGTATTTT.

This chain joins TRBV9 and TRBJ1-1, with no clear D. V lost 0 bases and J 5 bases, leaving 5 bases between the germline ends. CDR3 size: 12 residues. Germline-derived CDR1 and CDR2 are SGDLS and YYNGEE. CDR3 nucleotide sequence: TGTGCCAGCAGCGTAGGAGGGACTGAAGCTTTCTTT. This codes for CASSVGGTEAFF.

V is TRBV6-1 and J is TRBJ1-5, with 7 bases lining up with TRBD1. V was pared by 3 bases and J by 5 bases, with 4 bases of the junction left unmatched. The CDR3 is 14 residues long. CDR1 and CDR2 from the germline V gene are MNHNS and SASEGT. The chain's CDR3 is CASSEGTVYQPQHF. Here the CDR3 DNA reads TGTGCCAGCAGTGAGGGGACAGTTTATCAGCCCCAGCATTTT.

V and J are TRBV6-5 and TRBJ2-7, with D perhaps TRBD1 (7 bases). Germline V gives CDR1 MNHEY, CDR2 SVGAGI. With 5 bases removed from V and 6 bases from J, the gap between germline ends came to 8 bases. The CDR3 spans 11 residues. The CDR3 sequence: CASSQGGEQYV. Here the CDR3 DNA reads TGTGCCAGCAGTCAGGGGGGCGAGCAGTACGTC.

The chain combines TRBV5-1 with TRBJ1-2, with TRBD1 matching 12 bases. Germline CDR1 and CDR2: SGHRS and YFSETQ. The CDR3 has 15 residues. Unmatched junction bases numbered 9, after V lost 6 bases and J lost 6 bases. CDR3 coding DNA: TGCGCCAGCACCTACACCGGGACAGGGGGCCATGGCTACACCTTC. It translates to CASTYTGTGGHGYTF.

CDR3 sequence (DNA): TGTGCCAGCAGTCTATCCTCCGCGCGCGGGGAGCTGTTTTTT. This gives the protein CASSLSSARGELFF. The V gene is TRBV28, the J gene TRBJ2-2; D not certain. Trimming left V 5 bases short and J 7 bases short, with 14 bases between. Germline V CDR1 and CDR2: MDHEN, SYDVKM. This CDR3 spans 14 amino acids.

The chain joins TRBV29-1 to TRBJ1-1; D perhaps matches TRBD1 (5 bases). Germline values: CDR1 SQVTM, CDR2 ANQGSEA. Trimming left V 4 bases short and J 3 bases short, with 18 bases between. The CDR3 covers 15 residues. The CDR3 here is CSVGRPGLGDTEAFF. The DNA for the CDR3 is TGCAGCGTTGGGCGCCCGGGACTTGGGGACACTGAAGCTTTCTTT.

The sample holds one count of this clone. This chain joins TRBV10-3 and TRBJ1-5; D perhaps matches TRBD1 (5 bases). V shed 3 bases and J shed 3 bases, with 9 bases lying between them. The V gene's germline CDR1 is ENHRY and CDR2 SYGVKD. This CDR3 comprises 14 residues. CDR3 sequence reads: CAISEGGTNQPQHF. The CDR3 DNA reads as TGTGCCATCAGTGAAGGAGGGACCAATCAGCCCCAGCATTTT.

In its sample, this clone was seen many times. V and J are TRBV5-4 and TRBJ2-3; TRBD2 aligns across 9 bases. The germline V gene has CDR1 SGHNT and CDR2 YYREEE (reference sequence). V was pared by 6 bases and J by 6 bases, with 8 bases of the junction left unmatched. CDR3 length equals 14 residues. Here the CDR3 DNA reads TGTGCCAGCAAAAAGCGGGGGGCTGACGATACGCAGTATTTT. Translated: CASKKRGADDTQYF.

CDR3 DNA: TGTGCCAGCAGTCTATTCCCTGCGGGCGGGGGTGGCTACACCTTC. Encoded protein: CASSLFPAGGGGYTF. This rearrangement joins TRBV27 to TRBJ1-2; the D gene is possibly TRBD1 (5 bases). V was shortened by 5 bases and J by 7 bases, with 20 bases between the two germline ends. CDR1 MNHEY and CDR2 SMNVEV come from the germline V gene (reference sequence). The CDR3 consists of 15 residues.

The V and J genes are TRBV15 and TRBJ1-2, with a possible D match to TRBD1 (5 bases). Germline V gives CDR1 LNHNV, CDR2 YYDKDF (reference sequence). The CDR3 is made up of 14 amino acids. Trimming stripped 1 base from V and 4 bases from J, with 10 bases between. Written as DNA, the CDR3 is TGTGCCACCAGCAGAGGCCAGGGAAGCTATGGCTACACCTTC. Translated: CATSRGQGSYGYTF.

The CDR3 DNA reads as TGTGCCAGCAGCCAAGAAGGACCTAGAGCAGGGGTTCAGCCCCAGCATTTT. Amino acids: CASSQEGPRAGVQPQHF. The rearrangement uses TRBV3-1 (or the pseudogene TRBV3-2) and TRBJ1-5; D is possibly TRBD1 (6 bases). CDR1 is LGHDT and CDR2 is YNNKEL in the germline V gene (reference sequence). The CDR3 is 17 residues long. Trimming shortened V by 0 bases and J by 6 bases, and 18 bases separated the two germline ends.

The chain uses TRBV5-4 and TRBJ2-1; a possible D gene is TRBD1 (5 bases). Germline-derived CDR1 and CDR2 are SGHNT and YYREEE (reference sequence). The CDR3 length is 15 residues. Deletions cut 0 bases from V and 4 bases from J, with 11 bases between. Written as DNA, the CDR3 is TGTGCCAGCAGCTTGGCACCAGGGCTGTACAATGAGCAGTTCTTC. Amino acids: CASSLAPGLYNEQFF.

This chain connects TRBV4-2 to TRBJ2-1, with 8 bases that match TRBD2. V dropped 0 bases and J dropped 6; count of bases not matched to a gene: 7. The CDR3 runs 16 residues. Germline CDR1 is LGHNA and CDR2 is YNFKEQ. CDR3 loop: CASSQDPTSGFNEQFF. CDR3 DNA sequence: TGTGCCAGCAGCCAAGATCCTACTAGCGGATTCAATGAGCAGTTCTTC.

J is TRBJ1-2 and V is TRBV9, with 10 bases matching TRBD1. V dropped 0 bases and J dropped 8; count of bases not matched to a gene: 7. The CDR3 runs 15 residues. Germline-derived CDR1 and CDR2 are SGDLS and YYNGEE. CDR3: CASSVAGQGFGGYTF. The DNA for the CDR3 is TGTGCCAGCAGCGTAGCGGGACAGGGGTTCGGAGGCTACACCTTC.

This clone showed up just once. This chain links TRBV6-5 with TRBJ1-2; D ambiguous. The CDR3 consists of 14 residues. The V end was cut by 7 bases, the J end by 6 bases, with 18 bases between. Germline assignment: CDR1 MNHEY and CDR2 SVGAGI. CDR3 region: CASNLPGGLDGYTF. CDR3 in DNA: TGTGCCAGCAACTTGCCCGGAGGGCTCGATGGCTACACCTTC.

The chain uses TRBV19 and TRBJ1-2; no reliable D call. Trimming removed 7 bases from V and 3 bases from J, with 15 bases in between. Per the germline V gene, CDR1 is LNHDA and CDR2 is SQIVND (reference sequence). The CDR3 extends over 14 amino acids. This chain's CDR3 is CASTTGSSYYGYTF. CDR3 nucleotide sequence: TGTGCCAGTACCACCGGGAGCTCTTACTATGGCTACACCTTC.

Only a few counts were recorded for this clone. CDR3 coding DNA: TGTGCCAGCAGCTTTAGTAATCAGCCCCAGCATTTT. This translates into CASSFSNQPQHF. The V call is TRBV7-2, the J call TRBJ1-5; D gene unclear. The germline V gene has CDR1 SGHTA and CDR2 FQGNSA. Trimming stripped 3 bases from V and 4 bases from J, with 4 bases between. There are 12 residues in the CDR3.

The rearrangement links TRBV28 to TRBJ1-6; no definite D call. From germline, CDR1 is MDHEN and CDR2 SYDVKM. CDR3 length: 15 amino acids. V lost 6 bases and J lost 8, with 17 bases in between. DNA of the CDR3: TGTGCCAGCAGGCTTGGAGGTACTGTAGATTCACCCCTCCACTTT. Protein sequence: CASRLGGTVDSPLHF.